The clone carrying this T cell receptor beta chain was detected only a few times. This specimen belongs to a study of blood T cell repertoires in COVID-19. Study as a whole: The origin of the acute and convalescent COVID-19 samples was the United States, Italy and Spain. From T cells, B-cell-depleted T cells, or PBMCs came the material, which was cDNA or gDNA.

This CDR3 spans 13 amino acids. The V gene's germline CDR1 is WNHNN and CDR2 SYGVQD (reference sequence). V shed 6 bases, J shed 3 bases, and the junction held 4 bases outside the gene matches. As processed by the authors: Nucleated cell counts were estimated from reference gene primer amplification. The assay was immunoSEQ multiplex PCR, and TCRdb's table has in-frame clones only and misses some. Clone size and the V and J calls come from that table; the DNA yielded D and trimming. Altogether 300,000 to 450,000 clones are present, 85% being singletons, with the ten largest covering about 3.6%. This receptor was taken from a woman aged 18-30 years with acute or convalescent COVID-19. The rearrangement uses TRBV10-1 and TRBJ1-1, with 7 nucleotides matching TRBD1. The sequenced sample was peripheral blood. CDR3 in amino acids: CASSRDRDTEAFF. The CDR3 DNA reads as TGCGCCAGCAGCCGAGACAGGGACACTGAAGCTTTCTTT.